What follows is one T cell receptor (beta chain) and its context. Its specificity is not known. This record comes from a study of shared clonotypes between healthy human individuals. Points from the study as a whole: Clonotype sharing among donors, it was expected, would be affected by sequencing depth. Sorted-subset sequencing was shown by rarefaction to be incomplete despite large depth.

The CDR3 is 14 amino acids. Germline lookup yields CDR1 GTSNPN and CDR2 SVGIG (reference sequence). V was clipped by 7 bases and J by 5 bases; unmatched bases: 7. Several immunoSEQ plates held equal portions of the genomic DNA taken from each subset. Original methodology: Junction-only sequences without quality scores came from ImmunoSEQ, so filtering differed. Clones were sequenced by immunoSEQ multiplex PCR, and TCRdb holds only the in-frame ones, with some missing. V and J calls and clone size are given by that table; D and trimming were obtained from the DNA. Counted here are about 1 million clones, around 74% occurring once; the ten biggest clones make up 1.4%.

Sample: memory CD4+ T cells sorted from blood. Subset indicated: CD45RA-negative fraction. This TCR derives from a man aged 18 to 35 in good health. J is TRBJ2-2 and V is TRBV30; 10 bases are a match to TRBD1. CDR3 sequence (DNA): TGTGCCTCTCGACAGGGGGCCGGGACCGGGGAGCTGTTTTTT. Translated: CASRQGAGTGELFF.